This entry describes one TCR beta chain. The target antigen is unknown. Cultured CD4+ T cell DNA was sequenced using the Oncomine TCR Beta short-read assay. From CD4+ T cells that had been cultured, genomic DNA was extracted. TCRdb re-analysed the PCR reads in MiXCR, keeping a single row per CDR3 protein. The data contain about 15,000 distinct CDR3 sequences, approximately 52% of them singletons. V lost 0 bases and J lost 8; bases outside the gene matches: 9. Germline V CDR1 and CDR2: GTSNPN, SVGIG (reference sequence). There are 16 residues in the CDR3. This entry is derived from a study of vaccination and CD4 T cells after COVID-19. As to treatment: roughly 10-day PBMC culture with coronavirus spike peptide pools or control peptides (ViraFEST assay).

The receptor was derived from a human donor who had recovered from COVID-19. Sequenced: CD4+ T cells from blood, cultured in vitro. This chain links TRBV30 with TRBJ1-6; 8 bases fit TRBD1. The CDR3 loop is CAWSVVGRGLHSPLHF. As DNA, the CDR3 is TGTGCCTGGAGTGTAGTCGGCAGGGGGCTACATTCACCCCTCCACTTT.